Following are 21 T cell receptor beta chains from one sample sequenced in a study of early T cells in non-severe SARS-CoV-2 infection (dated by TCRdb to about 2021). The library was prepared using 5' RACE. The run used a NextSeq 500. TCRdb applied fastp at Q25 and MiXCR to the public reads, then kept only in-frame beta chains. Entries that share a CDR3 protein sequence are merged under the most common genes and DNA. A total of 25,000 to 30,000 distinct CDR3 sequences appear in this sample, 8.5% to 10% of them only once. The ten most abundant clones make up roughly 13% of the sample. Source material: whole blood. The source is an adult who was a healthcare worker with PCR-confirmed SARS-CoV-2 infection or an uninfected control (not recorded which).

This clonotype occurred many times. This chain links TRBV15 with TRBJ2-1; 12 bases match TRBD2. Germline CDR1 LNHNV, CDR2 YYDKDF (reference sequence). V was pared by 2 bases and J by 4 bases, with 3 bases of the junction left unmatched. This CDR3 is built from 16 residues. CDR3: CATSRSSGGAYNEQFF. As DNA, the CDR3 is TGTGCCACCAGCAGATCTAGCGGGGGGGCTTACAATGAGCAGTTCTTC.

The chain couples TRBV18 to TRBJ1-1; a possible D gene is TRBD1 (5 bases). V was pared by 5 bases and J by 3 bases, with 16 bases between. Germline CDR1 is KGHSH and CDR2 is LQKENI. The CDR3 loop spans 15 amino acids. The CDR3 nucleotides are TGTGCCAGCTCATCGGACATGCTGTTGGACACTGAAGCTTTCTTT. Translated, it gives CASSSDMLLDTEAFF.

This clonotype was observed a few times. V and J are TRBV7-2 and TRBJ2-2, with TRBD2 identical over 7 bases. Trimming cost V 1 base and J 4 bases; bases outside gene matches: 9. Germline V gene lookup returns CDR1 SGHTA and CDR2 FQGNSA. The CDR3 is 17 amino acids. For the CDR3, the DNA is TGTGCCAGCAGCTTAGGGCCTAGCGGACAATCCACCGGGGAGCTGTTTTTT. As protein: CASSLGPSGQSTGELFF.

This clonotype appeared a few times. This CDR3 is CSVRTGLSYEQYF. DNA for the CDR3: TGCAGCGTTCGGACAGGGTTGTCCTACGAGCAGTACTTC. The rearrangement uses TRBV29-1 and TRBJ2-7; 8 nucleotides line up with TRBD1. The CDR3 length is 13 residues. J was trimmed by 1 base and V by 5 bases; bases with no gene match: 4. Germline V gene lookup returns CDR1 SQVTM and CDR2 ANQGSEA.

This chain uses TRBV27 with TRBJ1-2, with TRBD1 as a possible D gene (5 bases). The CDR3 is made up of 14 amino acids. Trimming took 7 bases from V and 0 from J, leaving 12 bases between them. Germline loops: CDR1 MNHEY, CDR2 SMNVEV (reference sequence). The DNA of the CDR3 is TGTGCCAGCAATAATAGGGGCCCTAACTATGGCTACACCTTC. Residues: CASNNRGPNYGYTF.

Many counts were recorded for this clonotype. The chain combines TRBV6-5 with TRBJ2-6; D gene ambiguous. Germline assignment: CDR1 MNHEY and CDR2 SVGAGI. The CDR3 totals 17 residues. Trimming took 2 bases from V and 3 from J, leaving 14 bases between them. The CDR3 DNA follows: TGTGCCAGCAGTTACGGCCGGCATTTTGATGGGGCCAACGTCCTGACTTTC. Translating gives CASSYGRHFDGANVLTF.

This chain uses TRBV12-3 or TRBV12-4 with TRBJ2-2; 9 bases align to TRBD1. V lost 6 bases and J lost 3; bases outside the gene matches: 5. CDR3 length: 15 amino acids. The CDR3 DNA reads TGTGCCAGCAGCCCGGACAGGGGAGACACCGGGGAGCTGTTTTTT. Translating gives CASSPDRGDTGELFF.

This CDR3 reads CASSDRDSYNSPLHF. CDR3 sequence (DNA): TGCGCCAGCAGCGATCGGGACAGCTATAATTCACCCCTCCACTTT. This rearrangement joins TRBV5-1 to TRBJ1-6; 7 bases match TRBD1. Germline-derived CDR1 and CDR2 are SGHRS and YFSETQ. V lost 4 bases to trimming and J lost 3 bases; unmatched junction nucleotides: 4. The CDR3 extends over 15 amino acids. The full variable domain, its missing parts supplied by reference TRBV5-1 and TRBJ1-6, is KAGVTQTPRYLIKTRGQQVTLSCSPISGHRSVSWYQQTPGQGLQFLFEYFSETQRNKGNFPGRFSGRQFSNSRSEMNVSTLELGDSALYLCASSDRDSYNSPLHFGNGTRLTVT.

This clonotype has a handful of counts. V usage is TRBV7-3 and J usage is TRBJ1-1; D ambiguous. The germline V and J ends were trimmed by 6 bases and 0 bases, with 8 bases remaining between them. The CDR3 loop spans 13 amino acids. Germline V CDR1 and CDR2: SGHTA, FQGTGA. Here the CDR3 DNA reads TGTGCCAGCAGGAGGAGGGTGAACACTGAAGCTTTCTTT. Translating it yields CASRRRVNTEAFF.

The chain joins TRBV10-3 to TRBJ2-1; 9 nucleotides match TRBD2. The ends lost 4 bases at V and 5 bases at J; junction bases unmatched: 9. CDR3 length: 16 amino acids. Germline CDR1 ENHRY, CDR2 SYGVKD. CDR3 region: CAISVSAGGINNEQFF. The DNA of the CDR3 is TGTGCCATCAGTGTAAGTGCGGGGGGGATCAACAATGAGCAGTTCTTC.

This clonotype has a count of ten or more. The V gene is TRBV7-8, the J gene TRBJ1-5; perhaps TRBD1 as D (5 bases). Germline V gives CDR1 SGHVS, CDR2 FQNEAQ. This CDR3 is 16 amino acids long. V was cut by 5 bases and J by 4 bases, with 18 bases left in between. CDR3 DNA: TGTGCCAGCAGCCCTATCGTGGTGGGGGAGAATCAGCCCCAGCATTTT. Translated: CASSPIVVGENQPQHF.

In its sample, this clonotype was seen many times. The rearrangement uses TRBV5-5 and TRBJ1-2; unclear D gene. Germline CDR1 reads SGHKS; CDR2 reads YYEKEE (reference sequence). The CDR3 is 14 amino acids. Trimming removed 1 base from V and 7 bases from J, with 14 bases in between. CDR3 amino acids: CASSLFSGSGGYTF. The CDR3 DNA reads TGTGCCAGCAGCTTGTTTTCCGGGTCGGGTGGCTACACCTTC.

Note on this clonotype: A much larger clone lies one base from this, so it may be a read error. V is TRBV20-1 and J is TRBJ2-1; 8 bases fit TRBD2. With V trimmed by 3 bases and J by 9 bases, 10 bases remained unmatched. Germline-derived CDR1 and CDR2 are DFQATT and SNEGSKA (reference sequence). The CDR3 is 14 amino acids. The chain's CDR3 is CSASPGLVAPEQFF. The CDR3 DNA sequence: TGCAGTGCTAGTCCGGGACTAGTGGCCCCTGAGCAGTTCTTC.

Ten or more counts support this clonotype. The chain carries TRBV28 and TRBJ1-4; TRBD1 might be the D (6 bases). CDR1 is MDHEN, CDR2 SYDVKM, per germline. The V gene lost 3 bases and the J gene lost 0 bases, with 8 bases spanning the gap. CDR3 size: 15 residues. CDR3 residues: CASSLDSATNEKLFF. In nucleotides, the CDR3 is TGTGCCAGCAGTTTGGACAGTGCAACTAATGAAAAACTGTTTTTT.

This chain links TRBV20-1 with TRBJ1-2; D is uncertain. Germline V lookup: CDR1 DFQATT, CDR2 SNEGSKA (reference sequence). The CDR3 contains 12 residues. The CDR3 spells CLPGAYNYGYTF. In nucleotides, the CDR3 is TGCCTTCCCGGAGCTTACAACTATGGCTACACCTTC.

The chain combines TRBV20-1 with TRBJ2-6; D is uncertain. The CDR3 has 13 residues. Trimming removed 5 bases from V and 2 bases from J, with 7 bases in between. Germline V gives CDR1 DFQATT, CDR2 SNEGSKA (reference sequence). CDR3: CSAQTAGANVLTF. The CDR3 DNA reads TGCAGTGCTCAGACTGCTGGGGCCAACGTCCTGACTTTC.

This clonotype has ten or more counts. V gene TRBV6-6 combines with J gene TRBJ1-6, with TRBD1 identical over 7 bases. Looked up from germline, CDR1 is MNHNY and CDR2 is SVGAGI (reference sequence). This CDR3 is 16 amino acids long. The V segment lost 7 bases and the J segment 7 bases; nucleotides outside the gene matches: 13. This CDR3 is CASTPHRTGTNSPLHF. The CDR3 coding sequence is TGTGCCAGCACACCACACCGGACAGGAACCAATTCACCCCTCCACTTT.

This clonotype was observed many times. This rearrangement joins TRBV7-2 to TRBJ2-1, with 8 positions matching TRBD1. V lost 3 bases and J lost 5; bases outside the gene matches: 6. This CDR3 comprises 15 residues. Germline-derived CDR1 and CDR2 are SGHTA and FQGNSA. The CDR3 sequence is CASSFRQGRNNEQFF. The CDR3 coding sequence is TGTGCCAGCAGCTTCCGACAGGGGAGAAACAATGAGCAGTTCTTC.

Many counts were recorded for this clonotype. V is TRBV9 and J is TRBJ1-4; D possibly corresponds to TRBD1 (6 bases). Germline V gives CDR1 SGDLS, CDR2 YYNGEE. The CDR3 runs to 14 residues. With 0 bases removed from V and 6 bases from J, the gap between germline ends came to 9 bases. DNA for the CDR3: TGTGCCAGCAGCGTAGGCGGGGGCGATGAAAAACTGTTTTTT. The encoded protein is CASSVGGGDEKLFF.

There are many counts of this clonotype. This chain joins TRBV20-1 and TRBJ1-4; D may be TRBD1 (5 bases). Germline-derived CDR1 and CDR2 are DFQATT and SNEGSKA (reference sequence). This CDR3 has 12 amino acids. Trimming stripped 6 bases from V and 7 bases from J, with 12 bases between. CDR3 in DNA: TGCAGTGCCACGGGGCCTTCTGAAAAACTGTTTTTT. Protein sequence: CSATGPSEKLFF.

The J gene is TRBJ2-1, the V gene TRBV9; 12 bases map to TRBD2. The CDR3 length is 16 residues. Germline CDR1 SGDLS, CDR2 YYNGEE. The V gene end was trimmed by 2 bases and the J gene end by 9 bases; junction bases not matched to a gene: 9. The CDR3 nucleotides read TGTGCCAGCAGCGTTGGGGCTAGCGGGGGGGCCGGTGAGCAGTTCTTC. The encoded protein is CASSVGASGGAGEQFF.